This T cell receptor (beta chain) was obtained from a study of identifying expanded T cells in peripheral blood. Clones were read by immunoSEQ multiplex PCR, and TCRdb kept only the in-frame ones, dropping some. This table has about 78,000 clones, roughly 81% appearing once. The germline CDR1 and CDR2 sequences are MNHEY and SVGAGI. V gave up 6 bases and J gave up 6 bases; unmatched junction bases: 2. CDR3 length equals 13 residues. This clonotype was obtained from a person between 18 and 69 years old in good health. The sequenced sample was blood. V and J are TRBV6-5 and TRBJ1-4; 9 bases are shared with TRBD1. The CDR3 DNA is TGTGCCAGCAGACGGGACAGGGATGAAAAACTGTTTTTT. Its protein is CASRRDRDEKLFF.